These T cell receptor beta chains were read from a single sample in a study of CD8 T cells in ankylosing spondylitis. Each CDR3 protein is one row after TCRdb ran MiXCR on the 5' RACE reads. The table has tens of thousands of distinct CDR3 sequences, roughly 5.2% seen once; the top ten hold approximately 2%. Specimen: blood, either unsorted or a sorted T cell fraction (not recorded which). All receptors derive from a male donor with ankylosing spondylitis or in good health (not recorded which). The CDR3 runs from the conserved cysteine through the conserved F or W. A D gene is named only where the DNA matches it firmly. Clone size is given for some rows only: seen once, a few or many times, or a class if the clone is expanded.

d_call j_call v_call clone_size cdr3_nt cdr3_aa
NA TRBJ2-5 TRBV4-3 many TGCGCCAGCAGCCAAGATAATCGACCACAAGAGACCCAGTACTTC CASSQDNRPQETQYF
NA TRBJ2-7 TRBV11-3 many TGTGCCAGCAGCTTAGTGGGTCTGCCGGGATACGAGCAGTACTTC CASSLVGLPGYEQYF
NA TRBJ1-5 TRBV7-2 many TGTGCCAGCAGCTTTAGGGTCCCCAATCAGCCCCAGCATTTT CASSFRVPNQPQHF
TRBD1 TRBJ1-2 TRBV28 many TGTGCCAGCAGTCTACAACAGGGGTCGGAGGGCTACACCTTC CASSLQQGSEGYTF
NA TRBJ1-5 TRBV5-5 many TGTGCCAGCAGCTTTACGGGGGCCCTCCTCAATCAGCCCCAGCATTTT CASSFTGALLNQPQHF
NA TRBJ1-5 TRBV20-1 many TGCAGTGCTAGAATCGGGGAGGGACGAAGTCAGCCCCAGCATTTT CSARIGEGRSQPQHF
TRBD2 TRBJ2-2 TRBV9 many TGTGCCAGCAGCGTCGCCGGGACTAGCGGGGACACCGGGGAGCTGTTTTTT CASSVAGTSGDTGELFF
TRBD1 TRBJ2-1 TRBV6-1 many TGTGCCAGCACCCAGGGGGCGCCGAATGAGCAGTTCTTC CASTQGAPNEQFF
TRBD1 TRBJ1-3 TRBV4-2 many TGTGCCAGCAGCCAAGAGAGGACAGGACGCGTCTCTGGAAACACCATATATTTT CASSQERTGRVSGNTIYF
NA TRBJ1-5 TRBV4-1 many TGCGCCAGCAGCCACGAGACAGGTGGGGGTCAGCCCCAGCATTTT CASSHETGGGQPQHF
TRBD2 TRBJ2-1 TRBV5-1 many TGCGCCAGCAGGTCAGGACTAGCGGGGCCAAGTAGTCCCTACAATGAGCAGTTCTTC CASRSGLAGPSSPYNEQFF
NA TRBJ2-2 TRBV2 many TGTGCCAGCAGACAGGAGGGGTCCCCAGGGGAGCTGTTTTTT CASRQEGSPGELFF
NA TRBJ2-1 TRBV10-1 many TGCGCCAGCAGTGAGTCGGTCGGGGCGGCCAATGAGCAGTTCTTC CASSESVGAANEQFF
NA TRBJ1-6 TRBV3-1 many TGTGCCAGCAGCCATATATGGGAGGGTTCCAATTCACCCCTCCACTTT CASSHIWEGSNSPLHF
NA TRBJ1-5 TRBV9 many TGTGCCAGCAGCGTAGACGGGTTAGATCAGCCCCAGCATTTT CASSVDGLDQPQHF
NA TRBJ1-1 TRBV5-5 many TGTGCCAGCAGCTTGGAGTCCGGGGACCCGTATGAAGCTTTCTTT CASSLESGDPYEAFF
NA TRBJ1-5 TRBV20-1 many TGCAGTGCCACTGACAGGAATCAGCCCCAGCATTTT CSATDRNQPQHF
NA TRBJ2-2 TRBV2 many TGTGCCAGCAGCCCCGGCACCGGGGAGCTGTTTTTT CASSPGTGELFF
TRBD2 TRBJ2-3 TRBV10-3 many TGTGCCATCAGTGAGTCTCTCCTAGCGGTCCTACTTCGCACAGATACGCAGTATTTT CAISESLLAVLLRTDTQYF
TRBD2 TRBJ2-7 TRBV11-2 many TGTGCCAGCAGCTGGGGACTAGCGGGGGTTTCCTACGAGCAGTACTTC CASSWGLAGVSYEQYF
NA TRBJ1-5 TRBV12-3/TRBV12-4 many TGTGCCAGCAGACTAACAGGGTTGGGCAATCAGCCCCAGCATTTT CASRLTGLGNQPQHF
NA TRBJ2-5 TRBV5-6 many TGTGCCAGCAGCTTGGTTCCGGGCGCCAAAGAGACCCAGTACTTC CASSLVPGAKETQYF
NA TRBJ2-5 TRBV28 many TGTGCCAGCAGTTTAAACAATCAAGAGACCCAGTACTTC CASSLNNQETQYF
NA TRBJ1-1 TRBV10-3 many TGTGCCATCAGTGAGTCCAGGGATACTGAAGCTTTCTTT CAISESRDTEAFF
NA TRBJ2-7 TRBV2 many TGTGCCAGCAACCCATCCGGGGTTCCCTACGAGCAGTACTTC CASNPSGVPYEQYF
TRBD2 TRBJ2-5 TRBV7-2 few TGTGCCAGCAGCTTCCCCGGGACTAGCGGCTCGGCCCAGTACTTC CASSFPGTSGSAQYF
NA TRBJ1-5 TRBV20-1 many TGCAGTGCTAGTTTTTACGATATTAGCAATCAGCCCCAGCATTTT CSASFYDISNQPQHF
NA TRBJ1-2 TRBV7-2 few TGTGCCAGCAGCTTAAGCGCAGCTAACTATGGCTACACCTTC CASSLSAANYGYTF
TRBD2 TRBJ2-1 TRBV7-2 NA TGTGCCAGCAGCTTAGTGCTCGCTAGCGGGGGTCAGAATGAGCAGTTCTTC CASSLVLASGGQNEQFF
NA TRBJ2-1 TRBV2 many TGTGCCACCGGGGGTCTGGCACAGGGAGGCAATGAGCAGTTCTTC CATGGLAQGGNEQFF
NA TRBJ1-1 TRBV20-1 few TGCTTCGCCTATCCCAATTCTAACATGAACACTGAAGCTTTCTTT CFAYPNSNMNTEAFF
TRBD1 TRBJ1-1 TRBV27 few TGTGCCAGTTTTACAGGGGGCACTGAAGCTTTCTTT CASFTGGTEAFF
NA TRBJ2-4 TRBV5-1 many TGCGCCAGCAGCTTGGGGGGTACACAGAAAAACATTCAGTACTTC CASSLGGTQKNIQYF
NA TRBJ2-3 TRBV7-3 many TGTGCCAGCAGCACGGATCTTACAGATACGCAGTATTTT CASSTDLTDTQYF
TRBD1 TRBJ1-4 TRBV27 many TGTGCCAGCAGTCCTACGGACAGGGAGGGGGAAAAACTGTTTTTT CASSPTDREGEKLFF
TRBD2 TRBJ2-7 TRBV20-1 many TGCAGTGCTCCTCCTAGCGGGGGGTCCTACGAGCAGTACTTC CSAPPSGGSYEQYF
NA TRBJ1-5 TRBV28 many TGTGCCAGCCACGGGGACAGCAATCAGCCCCAGCATTTT CASHGDSNQPQHF
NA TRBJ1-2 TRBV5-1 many TGCGCCAGCAGCGAGACAGGAAACTATGGCTACACCTTC CASSETGNYGYTF
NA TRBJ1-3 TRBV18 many TGTGCCAGCTCACCATTACAGGGTGAGGGAAACACCATATATTTT CASSPLQGEGNTIYF
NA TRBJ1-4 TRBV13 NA TGTGCCAGCAGCCCCAGGCCGGTTGCAGAAAAACTGTTTTTT CASSPRPVAEKLFF
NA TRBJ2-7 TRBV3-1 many TGTGCCAGCAGCCAGGGGAGGACCTACGAGCAGTACTTC CASSQGRTYEQYF
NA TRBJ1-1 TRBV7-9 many TGTGCCAGCAGCTTACGAGAAGCTTTCTTT CASSLREAFF
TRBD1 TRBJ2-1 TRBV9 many TGTGCCAGCAGCGTAGGGGGACAGGGCTCCTACAATGAGCAGTTCTTC CASSVGGQGSYNEQFF
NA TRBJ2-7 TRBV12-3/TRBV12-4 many TGTGCCAGCAGTCTAGGGCCAGCCTACGAGCAGTACTTC CASSLGPAYEQYF
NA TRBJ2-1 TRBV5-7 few TGTGCCAGCAGCTTGGGGCCCCTGGGACGGGGCAATGAGCAGTTCTTC CASSLGPLGRGNEQFF
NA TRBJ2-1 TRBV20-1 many TGCAGTGCTAGAGATCTTAGAGGATGGGTGCCGTTCTTC CSARDLRGWVPFF
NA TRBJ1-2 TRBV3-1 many TGTGCCAGCAGCCAAGATTCCATGAGCTATGGCTACACCTTC CASSQDSMSYGYTF
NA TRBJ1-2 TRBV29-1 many TGCAGCGTTGAAAACCCGGACGCCTACTATGGCTACACCTTC CSVENPDAYYGYTF
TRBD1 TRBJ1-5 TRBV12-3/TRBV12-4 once TGTTCCAGCAGTTCCTGGACAGGGAAGGAGCCCCAACATTTT CSSSSWTGKEPQHF